Shown below are 10 T cell receptor beta chains from a single sample sequenced in a study of identical twins. TCRdb called the 5' RACE reads again in MiXCR, with one record for every CDR3 protein. The data contain approximately 410,000 distinct CDR3 sequences, approximately 18% of them singletons. The sample consisted of naive T cells sorted from blood. The receptors originated from a middle-aged man in good health.

This clonotype appeared many times. The V and J genes are TRBV6-4 and TRBJ2-3, with 7 bases that match TRBD1. V shed 2 bases and J 5 bases; nucleotides not matched to a gene: 13. In germline, CDR1 is MRHNA, CDR2 SNTAGT. The CDR3 runs to 17 residues. Here the CDR3 DNA reads TGTGCCAGCAGTGACCCAAGCGGCCAGGGGGAGAAAGATACGCAGTATTTT. This sequence encodes CASSDPSGQGEKDTQYF.

The V call is TRBV27, the J call TRBJ1-1; possible D gene TRBD1, 6 bases. Looked up from germline, CDR1 is MNHEY and CDR2 is SMNVEV (reference sequence). V lost 5 bases and J lost 0, with 22 bases in between. This CDR3 is built from 18 residues. For the CDR3, the DNA is TGTGCCAGCAGTCCCTATGCCGGACAGACCCTAATGAACACTGAAGCTTTCTTT. Translating gives CASSPYAGQTLMNTEAFF.

This clonotype was counted between two and nine times. The chain recombines TRBV6-2 or TRBV6-3 with TRBJ2-7; 7 nucleotides agree with TRBD1. Per the germline V gene, CDR1 is MNHEY and CDR2 is SVGEGT. V lost 8 bases and J lost 3; bases outside the gene matches: 10. This CDR3 has 14 residues. DNA of the CDR3: TGTGCCAGCCATCCGGGACAGACTTACTACGAGCAGTACTTC. Amino acid sequence: CASHPGQTYYEQYF.

This clonotype came up many times. The chain combines TRBV4-2 with TRBJ1-2, with D unresolved. Trimming removed 1 base from V and 4 bases from J, with 16 bases in between. The CDR3 spans 16 residues. CDR1 LGHNA and CDR2 YNFKEQ come from the germline V gene. This chain's CDR3 is CASSQVGMETTYGYTF. CDR3 DNA: TGTGCCAGCAGCCAAGTGGGGATGGAAACTACCTATGGCTACACCTTC.

Ten or more counts support this clonotype. The rearrangement uses TRBV21-1 and TRBJ2-2; the table's D call, TRBD2, has no DNA check behind it. TRBV21-1 is termed a pseudogene. The CDR3 contains 18 residues. CDR3 in amino acids: CASSKFREGDSNTGELFF. As DNA, the CDR3 is TGTGCCAGCAGCAAATTTAGGGAGGGGGATTCGAACACCGGGGAGCTGTTTTTT.

This clonotype has just a few counts. The chain recombines TRBV20-1 with TRBJ1-1; no clear D. Trimming removed 3 bases from V and 5 bases from J, with 10 bases in between. The CDR3 extends over 12 amino acids. Germline V lookup: CDR1 DFQATT, CDR2 SNEGSKA (reference sequence). CDR3 amino acids: CSASPGWTEAFF. In DNA form, the CDR3 reads TGCAGTGCTAGCCCGGGGTGGACTGAAGCTTTCTTT.

This clonotype was seen only a few times. The genes are TRBV29-1 and TRBJ2-2, with D possibly called TRBD1 or TRBD2 (5 bases each). Germline V gives CDR1 SQVTM, CDR2 ANQGSEA. The ends were cut back, 5 bases at V and 3 bases at J, with 13 bases in the middle. The CDR3 is 14 residues long. CDR3 loop: CSVTGPSDTGELFF. In DNA, the CDR3 is TGCAGCGTTACGGGACCTAGTGACACCGGGGAGCTGTTTTTT.

The V and J genes are TRBV12-3 or TRBV12-4 and TRBJ2-3; D might be TRBD1 (5 bases). The CDR3 totals 13 residues. Trimming stripped 1 base from V and 7 bases from J, with 9 bases between. CDR3 sequence: CASSLDSGYTQYF. The CDR3 coding sequence is TGTGCCAGCAGTTTAGACTCAGGGTATACGCAGTATTTT.

A few counts support this clonotype. The V call is TRBV12-3 or TRBV12-4, the J call TRBJ2-1, with a weak D call TRBD2 (5 bases). V was pared by 6 bases and J by 7 bases, with 19 bases between. This CDR3 region has 15 residues. The chain's CDR3 is CASSRPSGMGNEQFF. In DNA form, the CDR3 reads TGTGCCAGCAGCCGACCCTCGGGAATGGGTAATGAGCAGTTCTTC.

This clonotype has ten or more counts. The V gene is TRBV12-3 or TRBV12-4, the J gene TRBJ2-7; TRBD1 agrees at 10 bases. With V trimmed by 5 bases and J by 6 bases, 10 bases remained unmatched. This CDR3 contains 15 residues. CDR3 coding DNA: TGTGCCAGCAGTCTCCGGGACAGGGGCACGGGCGAGCAGTACTTC. Its protein product is CASSLRDRGTGEQYF.